Following are 8 T cell receptor beta chains from one sample sequenced in a study of blood T cells in healthy people across ages. Through a sample-barcoded 5' primer and a J-beta primer mix, a second PCR was run for roughly 6 to 11 cycles. TCRdb used MiXCR to reprocess the 5' RACE reads, holding one entry per CDR3 protein. Here the sample spans hundreds of thousands of distinct CDR3 sequences, less than 40% being singletons. Source material: blood. The receptor set was obtained from a woman older than 75 in good health.

The genes are TRBV5-1 and TRBJ2-7; 7 bases are a match to TRBD1. This CDR3 region has 15 residues. In germline, CDR1 is SGHRS, CDR2 YFSETQ. Germline trimming cut 1 base from V and 3 bases from J; bases unmatched to any gene: 7. CDR3 nucleotide sequence: TGCGCCAGCAGCTTGCCGGGACAGCAAGACTACGAGCAGTACTTC. It is translated as CASSLPGQQDYEQYF.

The rearrangement uses TRBV7-9 and TRBJ2-7, with TRBD2 matching 8 bases. The CDR3 length is 15 residues. J gave up 4 bases and V 0 bases, and 5 bases lay outside the gene matches. Per germline, CDR1 SEHNR and CDR2 FQNEAQ (reference sequence). CDR3 nucleotides: TGTGCCAGCAGCTTAGCCAGCGGGGGCCTTTACGAGCAGTACTTC. It encodes CASSLASGGLYEQYF.

This clonotype was observed at least ten times. The genes are TRBV29-1 and TRBJ1-2; TRBD1 aligns across 9 bases. This CDR3 contains 12 residues. The germline gives CDR1 SQVTM, CDR2 ANQGSEA. V shed 6 bases and J 6 bases; nucleotides not matched to a gene: 5. CDR3 sequence reads: CSVGTGSDGYTF. The CDR3 nucleotides are TGCAGCGTGGGGACAGGGAGCGATGGCTACACCTTC.

This clonotype was recorded at least ten times. This sequence joins TRBV14 and TRBJ2-7, with 9 positions matching TRBD2. This CDR3 is built from 17 residues. From germline, CDR1 is SGHDN and CDR2 FVKESK. V lost 5 bases to trimming and J lost 6 bases; unmatched junction nucleotides: 17. In DNA, the CDR3 is TGTGCCAGCAGCTCCAGAAGAGGACTAGCGCCTTTCTCCGAGCAGTACTTC. Translated, it gives CASSSRRGLAPFSEQYF.

This clonotype was observed a few times. This sequence joins TRBV5-5 and TRBJ1-1; D gene uncertain. V lost 2 bases and J 2 bases, leaving 10 bases between the germline ends. CDR1 is SGHKS and CDR2 is YYEKEE in the germline V gene (reference sequence). CDR3 length: 14 residues. DNA of the CDR3: TGTGCCAGCAGCTTCACAGTGACCAACACTGAAGCTTTCTTT. It translates to CASSFTVTNTEAFF.

This sequence joins TRBV10-3 and TRBJ1-2, with D unclear. Germline values: CDR1 ENHRY, CDR2 SYGVKD. The V gene lost 3 bases and the J gene lost 8 bases, with 19 bases spanning the gap. This CDR3 region has 15 residues. The CDR3 sequence: CAISDDPQIGRGYTF. The CDR3 DNA reads as TGTGCCATCAGTGATGATCCCCAAATCGGACGGGGCTACACCTTC.

Many counts were recorded for this clonotype. V is TRBV29-1 and J is TRBJ2-1; D possibly corresponds to TRBD2 (6 bases). The germline gives CDR1 SQVTM, CDR2 ANQGSEA. The CDR3 sequence is 16 residues long. The V end lost 7 bases, the J end lost 0 bases, and 19 bases lay between the germline ends. The CDR3 is CSALGGDQYSYNEQFF. The CDR3 DNA sequence: TGCAGCGCCCTGGGCGGGGACCAGTACTCCTACAATGAGCAGTTCTTC.

Comment on this clonotype: A much larger clone differs by one base, so this may be a read error. The rearrangement joins TRBV2 to TRBJ2-5; D tentatively fits TRBD1 or TRBD2 (5 bases each). CDR1 is SNHLY, CDR2 FYNNEI, per germline. The CDR3 consists of 15 residues. V gave up 5 bases and J gave up 11 bases, with 24 bases separating them. The CDR3 reads CASSTTGTVYNEQYF. In DNA form, the CDR3 reads TGTGCCAGCAGTACAACCGGGACGGTCTACAATGAGCAGTACTTC.